This TCR beta chain derives from a study of T cells in tuberculosis. Study-wide context: Samples predate treatment or fall within its first 7 days.

About this clone: Its antigen is as yet unknown.

Measured with immunoSEQ multiplex PCR; TCRdb has only the in-frame clones, and not every one. The sample consists of some 49,000 clones, about 95% of them appearing once. The germline CDR1 and CDR2 sequences are SGDLS and YYNGEE. This CDR3 contains 17 residues. With 4 bases clipped from V and 0 bases from J, the junction kept 9 bases outside the gene matches. Study outcomes and limitations: Shorter CDR3-alpha in active tuberculosis partly drove smaller distances.

As to time point: new active TB diagnosis, blood taken before or within 7 days of starting treatment. HIV-seronegative South African adults aged 18 years or older had newly diagnosed active tuberculosis. Tuberculosis was confirmed by positive sputum smear and/or M. tuberculosis culture. The sample consisted of PBMCs, taken at tuberculosis diagnosis. The V and J genes are TRBV9 and TRBJ2-3; TRBD2 matches at 9 bases. This sequence originates from an adult with tuberculosis. The CDR3 sequence is CASSPGRTSVSTDTQYF. The CDR3 coding sequence is TGTGCCAGCAGCCCCGGGCGGACTAGCGTAAGCACAGATACGCAGTATTTT.